This TCR beta chain was identified during a study of T cells in Graves' hyperthyroidism and ophthalmopathy. Germline CDR1 is DFQATT and CDR2 is SNEGSKA (reference sequence). The V end lost 6 bases, the J end lost 3 bases, and 27 bases lay between the germline ends. This CDR3 has 17 amino acids. Graves' hyperthyroidism was deemed stable given no ophthalmopathy progression within 18 months. The study left out patients who had uncontrolled infection, other autoimmune disease, pregnancy or lactation. An approximately 10 ml volume of fresh peripheral blood provided the PBMCs. The TCR beta CDR3 regions underwent amplification using RNA transcripts as the source. First-round RT-PCR of the TCR CDR3 relied on the HTBI primer set. TCRdb fed the multiplex PCR reads into MiXCR, producing one record per CDR3 protein. This sample has some 770,000 distinct CDR3 sequences, with around 17% found just once.

This clonotype was obtained from a man younger than 35 with Graves' hyperthyroidism. V usage is TRBV20-1 and J usage is TRBJ2-7, with D maybe TRBD1 (7 bases). Sequencing was performed on blood. The CDR3 is CSAEVPLGQGGNYEQYF. CDR3 bases: TGCAGTGCGGAGGTTCCTCTTGGGCAGGGGGGAAACTACGAGCAGTACTTC.